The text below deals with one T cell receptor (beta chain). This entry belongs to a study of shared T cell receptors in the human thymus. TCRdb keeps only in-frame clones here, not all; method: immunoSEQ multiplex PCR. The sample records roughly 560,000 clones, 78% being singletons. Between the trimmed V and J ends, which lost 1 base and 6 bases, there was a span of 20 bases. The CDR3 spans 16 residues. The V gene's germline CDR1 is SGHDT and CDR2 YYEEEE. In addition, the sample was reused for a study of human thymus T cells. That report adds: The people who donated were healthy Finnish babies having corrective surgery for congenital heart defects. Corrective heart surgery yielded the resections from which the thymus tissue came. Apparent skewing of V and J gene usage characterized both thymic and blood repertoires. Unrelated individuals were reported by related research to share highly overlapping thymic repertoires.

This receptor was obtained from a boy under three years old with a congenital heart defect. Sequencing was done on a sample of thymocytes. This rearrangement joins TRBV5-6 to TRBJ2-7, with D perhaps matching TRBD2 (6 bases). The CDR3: CASSLSGDRTLGEQYF. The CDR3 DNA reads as TGTGCCAGCAGCTTGTCGGGGGACCGAACCTTGGGCGAGCAGTACTTC.